These 6 T cell receptor beta chains originate from one sample sequenced in a study of CD8 T cells in Susac syndrome. RNA in amounts of 0.5 to 1 ug was reverse transcribed with random hexamers. MiXCR, run by TCRdb on the immunoSEQ multiplex PCR reads, gives a single entry per CDR3 protein. The table records more than 100,000 distinct CDR3 sequences, over 80% of them present only once. Source material: CD8+ T cells from PBMCs. The receptors were gathered from a human donor with multiple sclerosis.

The V call is TRBV5-1, the J call TRBJ1-6; weak D call: TRBD1 (5 bases). The V end lost 0 bases, the J end lost 7 bases, and 20 bases lay between the germline ends. CDR1 and CDR2 from the germline V gene are SGHRS and YFSETQ. The CDR3 sequence is 18 residues long. In DNA, the CDR3 is TGCGCCAGCAGCTTGGACTACGGGACCGACGCTGGAAATTCACCCCTCCACTTT. Protein: CASSLDYGTDAGNSPLHF.

The V call is TRBV12-5, the J call TRBJ1-2, with 7 bases identical to TRBD1. CDR1 and CDR2 from the germline V gene are LGHNT and FRNRAP. V gave up 6 bases and J gave up 4 bases; unmatched junction bases: 8. The CDR3 sequence is 14 residues long. The CDR3 reads CASGRQGLAYGYTF. The DNA of the CDR3 is TGTGCTAGTGGGAGACAGGGATTGGCCTATGGCTACACCTTC.

The genes are TRBV19 and TRBJ1-1; D unresolved. Germline lookup yields CDR1 LNHDA and CDR2 SQIVND (reference sequence). The ends were cut back, 3 bases at V and 1 base at J, with 6 bases in the middle. The CDR3 is 13 residues long. As DNA, the CDR3 is TGTGCCAGTAGTATCTCCGGGAACACTGAAGCTTTCTTT. This encodes CASSISGNTEAFF.

The chain employs TRBV6-4 and TRBJ1-1; unclear D gene. V lost 6 bases and J lost 8, with 10 bases in between. CDR3 length: 11 residues. Germline assignment: CDR1 MRHNA and CDR2 SNTAGT. The CDR3 DNA follows: TGTGCCAGCAGAGATAAGAGGGAAGCTTTCTTT. Translating gives CASRDKREAFF.

The CDR3 DNA reads as TGCAGTGGGAAGGAGGACAGGGGGCTCCACATTCAGTACTTC. This codes for CSGKEDRGLHIQYF. This chain joins TRBV20-1 and TRBJ2-4, with 11 nucleotides matching TRBD1. V shed 7 bases and J 8 bases; nucleotides not matched to a gene: 10. This CDR3 spans 14 amino acids. The V gene's germline CDR1 is DFQATT and CDR2 SNEGSKA (reference sequence).

The chain recombines TRBV30 with TRBJ1-2; 8 bases match TRBD1. With 2 bases clipped from V and 7 bases from J, the junction kept 9 bases outside the gene matches. CDR1 GTSNPN and CDR2 SVGIG come from the germline V gene (reference sequence). CDR3 length: 14 residues. This chain's CDR3 is CAWSTGTGVVGYTF. CDR3 sequence (DNA): TGTGCCTGGAGTACCGGGACAGGAGTGGTTGGCTACACCTTC.